The 10 T cell receptor beta chains below were found in one sample sequenced in a study of cytomegalovirus exposure and HLA in healthy donors. Researchers ran the PCR with 60 Vbeta and 13 Jbeta primers. Data came from immunoSEQ multiplex PCR; TCRdb stores just in-frame clones and leaves some out. Among fewer than 200,000 clones listed, about 65% were seen once. Material for sequencing was PBMCs. The origin of the receptors is a girl aged 10-17 years in good health and CMV-seronegative.

This chain joins TRBV7-9 and TRBJ2-6; TRBD1 is a possible D gene (6 bases). CDR3 length: 16 residues. V was shortened by 7 bases and J by 2 bases, with 15 bases between the two germline ends. Germline loops: CDR1 SEHNR, CDR2 FQNEAQ (reference sequence). The CDR3 region is CASTRDTVPGANVLTF. CDR3 bases: TGTGCCAGCACCCGGGACACCGTCCCTGGGGCCAACGTCCTGACTTTC.

The chain links TRBV2 to TRBJ1-2, with TRBD1 identical over 7 bases. The germline V gene has CDR1 SNHLY and CDR2 FYNNEI. CDR3 length equals 13 residues. Germline trimming cut 3 bases from V and 4 bases from J; bases unmatched to any gene: 2. For the CDR3, the DNA is TGTGCCAGCAGTGAGGGACAGCTCTATGGCTACACCTTC. Translated, it gives CASSEGQLYGYTF. Filled out from reference TRBV2 and TRBJ1-2, the complete variable domain reads EPEVTQTPSHQVTQMGQEVILRCVPISNHLYFYWYRQILGQKVEFLVSFYNNEISEKSEIFDDQFSVERPDGSNFTLKIRSTKLEDSAMYFCASSEGQLYGYTFGSGTRLTVV.

This clone appeared a few times. The gene calls are TRBV27 and TRBJ2-7; 11 nucleotides align to TRBD1. The CDR3 sequence is 16 residues long. V dropped 4 bases and J dropped 1; count of bases not matched to a gene: 6. CDR1 and CDR2 from the germline V gene are MNHEY and SMNVEV (reference sequence). The CDR3 coding sequence is TGTGCCAGCAGTTCGATCGGGACAGGGGGTTCCTACGAGCAGTACTTC. It yields the protein CASSSIGTGGSYEQYF.

This clone came up a few times. The chain has TRBV7-9 and TRBJ1-1; the D gene is possibly TRBD1 (6 bases). Germline V gene sequence: CDR1 SEHNR, CDR2 FQNEAQ (reference sequence). Trimming stripped 8 bases from V and 1 base from J, with 8 bases between. This CDR3 is 12 amino acids long. CDR3 loop: CASLRGNTEAFF. As DNA, the CDR3 is TGTGCCAGCCTCAGGGGGAACACTGAAGCTTTCTTT.

Only a few counts were recorded for this clone. This chain connects TRBV7-9 to TRBJ2-7, with D possibly being TRBD2 (5 bases). Deletions cut 0 bases from V and 2 bases from J, with 5 bases between. Germline values: CDR1 SEHNR, CDR2 FQNEAQ (reference sequence). The CDR3 runs to 13 residues. The CDR3 loop reads CASSLAGAYEQYF. The DNA of the CDR3 is TGTGCCAGCAGCTTAGCGGGAGCCTACGAGCAGTACTTC.

The chain is built from TRBV2 and TRBJ1-4, with D perhaps TRBD1 (6 bases). V lost 5 bases to trimming and J lost 6 bases, with 13 bases between them. The CDR3 has 14 amino acids. Germline V lookup: CDR1 SNHLY, CDR2 FYNNEI. The CDR3 DNA is TGTGCCAGCAGTTGGGAACAGGGTGATGAAAAACTGTTTTTT. It encodes CASSWEQGDEKLFF.

CDR3 coding DNA: TGTGCCAGCAGCCCGCAGGGGACAGATACGCAGTATTTT. Protein product: CASSPQGTDTQYF. V is TRBV6-6 and J is TRBJ2-3; possibly TRBD1 for D (6 bases). Deletions cut 6 bases from V and 3 bases from J, with 10 bases between. This CDR3 contains 13 residues. Germline values: CDR1 MNHNY, CDR2 SVGAGI (reference sequence).

The V and J genes are TRBV6-4 and TRBJ2-3; D is perhaps TRBD2 (5 bases). From germline, CDR1 is MRHNA and CDR2 SNTAGT. V shed 2 bases and J shed 6 bases, with 6 bases lying between them. The CDR3 spans 12 residues. Here the CDR3 DNA reads TGTGCCAGCAGTGACGGGGAGGATACGCAGTATTTT. Protein: CASSDGEDTQYF.

This clone has just a few counts. The gene calls are TRBV13 and TRBJ1-2; perhaps TRBD1 as D (6 bases). The ends were cut back, 5 bases at V and 5 bases at J, with 18 bases in the middle. Germline V CDR1 and CDR2: PRHDT, FYEKMQ (reference sequence). The CDR3 loop spans 15 amino acids. The CDR3 here is CASSMPGATPYGYTF. In DNA form, the CDR3 reads TGTGCCAGCAGCATGCCAGGGGCGACACCTTATGGCTACACCTTC. Looking up the rest from reference TRBV13 and TRBJ1-2 gives the full variable domain: AAGVIQSPRHLIKEKRETATLKCYPIPRHDTVYWYQQGPGQDPQFLISFYEKMQSDKGSIPDRFSAQQFSDYHSELNMSSLELGDSALYFCASSMPGATPYGYTFGSGTRLTVV.

The chain joins TRBV18 to TRBJ1-5; D perhaps matches TRBD1 (6 bases). The V gene lost 1 base and the J gene lost 1 base, with 17 bases spanning the gap. Germline CDR1 reads KGHSH; CDR2 reads LQKENI. This CDR3 region has 18 residues. CDR3 nucleotides: TGTGCCAGCTCACCACGGGACGGGGGGGCGTTGAGCAATCAGCCCCAGCATTTT. This encodes CASSPRDGGALSNQPQHF.